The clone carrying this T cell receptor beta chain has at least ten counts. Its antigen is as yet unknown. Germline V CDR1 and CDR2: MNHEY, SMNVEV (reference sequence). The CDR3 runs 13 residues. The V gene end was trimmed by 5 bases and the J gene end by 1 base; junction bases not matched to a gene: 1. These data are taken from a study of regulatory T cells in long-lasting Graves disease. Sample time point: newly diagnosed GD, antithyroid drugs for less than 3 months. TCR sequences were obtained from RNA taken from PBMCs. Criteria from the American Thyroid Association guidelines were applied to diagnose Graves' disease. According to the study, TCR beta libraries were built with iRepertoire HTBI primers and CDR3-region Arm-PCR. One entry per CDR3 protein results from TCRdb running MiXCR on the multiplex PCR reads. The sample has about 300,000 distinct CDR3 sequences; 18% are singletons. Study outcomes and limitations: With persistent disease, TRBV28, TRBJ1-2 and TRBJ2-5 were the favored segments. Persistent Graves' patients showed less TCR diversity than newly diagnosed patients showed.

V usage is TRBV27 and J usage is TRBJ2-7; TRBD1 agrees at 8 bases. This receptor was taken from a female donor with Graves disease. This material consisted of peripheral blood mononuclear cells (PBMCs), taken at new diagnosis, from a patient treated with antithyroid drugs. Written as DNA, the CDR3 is TGTGCCAGCAGTGGGACAGGTTCCTACGAGCAGTACTTC. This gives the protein CASSGTGSYEQYF.